This TCR beta chain originates from a study of shared clonotypes between healthy human individuals. Study-wide background: Each donor's CD4 naive and CD4 memory cells filled three plates apiece, CD8 naive two, and CD8 memory one. Study conclusions and caveats: Naive subsets tended to show greater estimated richness than memory subsets.

The run depth of the assay was deep. Sequenced by immunoSEQ multiplex PCR; TCRdb stores in-frame clones only, minus some. The profile shows over 2 million clones, about 94% of them singletons. CDR3 size: 16 residues. The V end was cut by 4 bases, the J end by 3 bases, with 18 bases between. In germline, CDR1 is LNHDA, CDR2 SQIVND (reference sequence). Terminally differentiated effector memory CD45RA+ cells were excluded by CCR7 positive selection of CD45RO-negative cells. For this clone: Antigen unknown.

This chain joins TRBV19 and TRBJ1-2, with a possible D match to TRBD1 (6 bases). The sequence derives from a man in his late teens or twenties in good health. Sequencing was carried out using naive CD8+ T cells sorted from blood. CDR3 loop: CASSTNSWTDYYGYTF. Written as DNA, the CDR3 is TGTGCCAGTAGTACAAATTCCTGGACAGATTACTATGGCTACACCTTC.